This entry describes one T cell receptor (beta chain). Antigen: not known. Distinct nucleotide sequences in the sample also encode this CDR3. TCRdb keeps only in-frame clones here, not all; method: immunoSEQ multiplex PCR. The repertoire holds fewer than 5,000 clones, with roughly 88% as singletons. The sample comes from a study of brain metastases from non-small cell lung cancer. The study's findings and limits: Compared with primary tumors, brain metastases showed less T-cell infiltration. Paired brain metastases and primary tumors largely shared TCR repertoires.

The ends were cut back, 1 base at V and 2 bases at J, with 18 bases in the middle. Germline V lookup: CDR1 SGHAT, CDR2 FQNNGV. The CDR3 runs 18 residues. What was sequenced was tissue from a brain metastasis. This receptor was obtained from a donor aged 40 or older with non-small cell lung cancer. The rearrangement uses TRBV11-2 and TRBJ1-5, with no clear D. CDR3 in DNA: TGTGCCAGCAGCTTAGGAACAGCGGCCGAGTGGGGCAATCAGCCCCAGCATTTT. This translates into CASSLGTAAEWGNQPQHF.